This TCR beta chain comes out of a study of T cells in Graves' hyperthyroidism and ophthalmopathy. The CDR3 sequence is 13 residues long. Trimming stripped 6 bases from V and 4 bases from J, with 12 bases between. Germline loops: CDR1 MDHEN, CDR2 SYDVKM. This clonotype was picked up a small number of times. What was amplified from RNA transcripts were TCR beta CDR3 regions. First-round RT-PCR targeting the TCR CDR3 was performed with the HTBI primer set. TCRdb independently ran MiXCR on the multiplex PCR reads; one entry per CDR3 protein. This table has about half a million distinct CDR3 sequences, around 20% appearing once.

The material sequenced was blood. V gene TRBV28 combines with J gene TRBJ1-2, with D tentatively TRBD1 (6 bases). This TCR came from a man between 18 and 29 years old with Graves' hyperthyroidism. DNA for the CDR3: TGTGCCAGCAGGGACCGGGGGGCCTATGGCTACACCTTC. Amino acid sequence: CASRDRGAYGYTF.